The text below deals with one T cell receptor beta chain. The CDR3 runs 16 residues. With 0 bases clipped from V and 8 bases from J, the junction kept 7 bases outside the gene matches. Germline CDR1 MNHEY, CDR2 SMNVEV (reference sequence). The source of the sample is a study of T-cell reconstitution after alpha-beta-depleted transplantation in children. Unique molecular identifiers were incorporated into the prepared TCRbeta library. TCRdb ran MiXCR on the PCR reads and lists one entry per CDR3 protein. The sample lists a few hundred thousand distinct CDR3 sequences, approximately 16% occurring once. The material was PBMCs from the stem cell graft donor, obtained from the stem cell graft. This TCR was recovered from a human donor who donated a stem cell graft to a child with acute lymphoblastic leukemia. J is TRBJ1-2 and V is TRBV27, with 12 bases matching TRBD1. CDR3 nucleotide sequence: TGTGCCAGCAGTTTATCCGGGACAGGGGGCCTAGAAGGCTACACCTTC. This codes for CASSLSGTGGLEGYTF.